The 19 T cell receptor beta chains below come from one sample, sequenced in a study of radiotherapy plus CTLA-4 blockade in lung cancer. Profiling relied on immunoSEQ multiplex PCR, and the TCRdb table lists in-frame clones only, not all of them. Of roughly 58,000 clones listed, approximately 82% are singletons. The sample here was peripheral blood, taken from a patient treated with radiotherapy plus ipilimumab. The receptors were sampled from a human donor with non-small cell lung cancer whose response to radiotherapy plus ipilimumab could not be evaluated.

V usage is TRBV10-3 and J usage is TRBJ2-1; 7 bases agree with TRBD1. Germline-derived CDR1 and CDR2 are ENHRY and SYGVKD. The CDR3 runs 14 residues. After removal of 7 bases from V and 7 bases from J, the junction contained 10 bases not matched to a gene. In DNA form, the CDR3 reads TGTGCCATCAAGGGGAGACAGGGATTGAATGAGCAGTTCTTC. This sequence encodes CAIKGRQGLNEQFF.

This clone was observed a few times. This chain links TRBV9 with TRBJ2-1; tentatively, D is TRBD2 (5 bases). Germline V gene data show CDR1 as SGDLS and CDR2 as YYNGEE. There are 14 residues in the CDR3. Trimming took off 4 bases at V and 7 bases at J, with 15 bases between the two ends. CDR3 DNA sequence: TGTGCCAGCAGCCCCCCCGGACGAGGGAATGAGCAGTTCTTC. Its protein product is CASSPPGRGNEQFF.

With regard to this clone: This likely came from a read error, as a far larger clone is one base away. This chain joins TRBV4-3 and TRBJ1-1; no definite D call. This CDR3 comprises 12 residues. The V gene's germline CDR1 is LGHNA and CDR2 YSLEER. The CDR3 here is CASSRGETEALF. The CDR3 region has the DNA TGCGCCAGCAGCCGAGGAGAGACTGAAGCTCTCTTT.

The chain combines TRBV6-6 with TRBJ2-5; TRBD1 matches at 9 bases. The CDR3 runs 15 residues. Germline V gene data show CDR1 as MNHNY and CDR2 as SVGAGI (reference sequence). Trimming cost V 2 bases and J 3 bases; bases outside gene matches: 4. CDR3 protein: CASSYRGTGKETQYF. CDR3 DNA sequence: TGTGCCAGCAGTTACCGTGGGACAGGGAAAGAGACCCAGTACTTC.

The CDR3 protein is CASSSRLAGDLYEQYF. DNA for the CDR3: TGTGCCAGCAGCTCCCGACTAGCGGGAGACCTATACGAGCAGTACTTC. The J gene is TRBJ2-7, the V gene TRBV5-6; 12 bases are a match to TRBD2. The CDR3 is 16 amino acids. The trim removed 3 bases at V and 4 bases at J, leaving 8 bases unmatched. Germline CDR1 reads SGHDT; CDR2 reads YYEEEE.

The chain recombines TRBV5-1 with TRBJ1-3; D gene ambiguous. Trimming removed 2 bases at V and 0 bases at J, with 6 bases between. Germline assignment: CDR1 SGHRS and CDR2 YFSETQ. The CDR3 has 14 amino acids. The CDR3 spells CASSLRSSGNTIYF. CDR3 in DNA: TGCGCCAGCAGCTTACGGAGCTCTGGAAACACCATATATTTT.

This chain's CDR3 is CASRPLTSFTGELFF. For the CDR3, the DNA is TGTGCCAGCAGGCCACTAACTAGTTTTACCGGGGAGCTGTTTTTT. The genes are TRBV6-5 and TRBJ2-2, with D tentatively TRBD2 (5 bases). V was trimmed by 6 bases and J by 5 bases, leaving 16 bases between them. The CDR3 spans 15 residues. The V gene's germline CDR1 is MNHEY and CDR2 SVGAGI.

J is TRBJ2-7 and V is TRBV4-3, with a tentative D call TRBD1 (5 bases). The CDR3 runs 14 residues. The germline V gene has CDR1 LGHNA and CDR2 YSLEER. V was trimmed by 0 bases and J by 2 bases, leaving 8 bases between them. DNA for the CDR3: TGCGCCAGCAGCCAAGATCACAGGACCTACGAGCAGTACTTC. Protein: CASSQDHRTYEQYF.

The chain links TRBV5-5 to TRBJ2-2; the match to TRBD1 covers 7 bases. V was pared by 4 bases and J by 3 bases, with 9 bases of the junction left unmatched. This CDR3 spans 16 amino acids. Germline values: CDR1 SGHKS, CDR2 YYEKEE (reference sequence). This CDR3 is CASSPRGRPDTGELFF. DNA of the CDR3: TGTGCCAGCAGCCCTAGGGGGCGCCCCGACACCGGGGAGCTGTTTTTT.

This clone was picked up a small number of times. The chain uses TRBV2 and TRBJ2-5, with 10 bases aligning to TRBD2. This CDR3 has 14 amino acids. The junction had 3 bases not matched to a gene; V was cut back by 6 bases and J by 2 bases. Germline CDR1 SNHLY, CDR2 FYNNEI. CDR3 sequence (DNA): TGTGCCAGCAGCCGGACTAGCGGTCAAGAGACCCAGTACTTC. It codes for CASSRTSGQETQYF.

CDR3 sequence (DNA): TGTGCCAGCAGCTTACGGGACTCACCCTACAATGAGCAGTTCTTC. Protein: CASSLRDSPYNEQFF. The rearrangement joins TRBV11-3 to TRBJ2-1; maybe TRBD2 (6 bases). This CDR3 is 15 amino acids long. Germline V lookup: CDR1 SGHNT, CDR2 YENEEA. V was clipped by 2 bases and J by 2 bases, with 10 bases between them.

This sequence joins TRBV28 and TRBJ2-2; 7 bases fit TRBD1. Germline CDR1 reads MDHEN; CDR2 reads SYDVKM. After removal of 10 bases from V and 1 base from J, the junction contained 6 bases not matched to a gene. CDR3 length: 14 amino acids. The CDR3 bases are TGTGCCATACACGACAGGGAGAACACCGGGGAGCTGTTTTTT. It encodes CAIHDRENTGELFF. The variable domain in full, with the rest retrieved from reference TRBV28 and TRBJ2-2, is DVKVTQSSRYLVKRTGEKVFLECVQDMDHENMFWYRQDPGLGLRLIYFSYDVKMKEKGDIPEGYSVSREKKERFSLILESASTNQTSMYLCAIHDRENTGELFFGEGSRLTVL.

This clone was found a few times. This chain joins TRBV16 and TRBJ1-1; D is ambiguous. Per germline, CDR1 KGHSY and CDR2 FQNENV. The CDR3 sequence is 13 residues long. Between the trimmed V and J ends, which lost 2 bases and 3 bases, there was a span of 7 bases. The CDR3 spells CASSQARDTEAFF. CDR3 nucleotide sequence: TGTGCCAGCAGCCAAGCGCGGGACACTGAAGCTTTCTTT.

The rearrangement links TRBV6-5 to TRBJ2-7; 7 bases agree with TRBD1. The CDR3 extends over 15 amino acids. The germline V gene has CDR1 MNHEY and CDR2 SVGAGI. The junction had 12 bases not matched to a gene; V was cut back by 8 bases and J by 2 bases. Here the CDR3 reads CASALRDRGAYEQYF. Written as DNA, the CDR3 is TGTGCCAGCGCGCTCCGGGACAGAGGGGCCTACGAGCAGTACTTC.

The genes are TRBV5-1 and TRBJ2-7, with 8 bases aligning to TRBD2. The V gene's germline CDR1 is SGHRS and CDR2 YFSETQ. V gave up 4 bases and J gave up 12 bases; unmatched junction bases: 18. The CDR3 contains 15 residues. The CDR3 coding sequence is TGCGCCAGCAGCCCGCAGCCTAGCGGGCCCACGACGCGGTACTTC. It codes for CASSPQPSGPTTRYF. The full variable domain, completed using reference TRBV5-1 and TRBJ2-7, is KAGVTQTPRYLIKTRGQQVTLSCSPISGHRSVSWYQQTPGQGLQFLFEYFSETQRNKGNFPGRFSGRQFSNSRSEMNVSTLELGDSALYLCASSPQPSGPTTRYFGPGTRLTVT.

V gene TRBV4-3 combines with J gene TRBJ2-7; 8 positions agree with TRBD1. Germline trimming cut 0 bases from V and 4 bases from J; bases unmatched to any gene: 8. This CDR3 is 16 amino acids long. Per germline, CDR1 LGHNA and CDR2 YSLEER. The CDR3 sequence: CASSQDRGQDRYEQYF. In nucleotides, the CDR3 is TGCGCCAGCAGCCAAGATAGGGGACAGGATCGGTACGAGCAGTACTTC.

The chain carries TRBV5-1 and TRBJ1-6; D perhaps matches TRBD1 (5 bases). This CDR3 region has 14 residues. The V and J ends lost 1 base and 10 bases respectively, with 12 bases between them. Germline loops: CDR1 SGHRS, CDR2 YFSETQ. This CDR3 reads CASSLQGADSPLHF. Here the CDR3 DNA reads TGCGCCAGCAGCTTGCAGGGTGCGGACTCACCCCTCCACTTT.

This chain links TRBV7-7 with TRBJ2-5, with 9 bases matching TRBD2. J lost 11 bases, V lost 5 bases, and 9 bases had no gene match. Per the germline V gene, CDR1 is SSHAT and CDR2 is FNYEAQ (reference sequence). This CDR3 is built from 13 residues. CDR3 DNA sequence: TGTGCCAGCAGCGCAGGGGTAGCGGGAGAGCAGTACTTC. This gives the protein CASSAGVAGEQYF. Combining the CDR3 with reference TRBV7-7 and TRBJ2-5 gives the whole variable domain GAGVSQSPRYKVTKRGQDVTLRCDPISSHATLYWYQQALGQGPEFLTYFNYEAQPDKSGLPSDRFSAERPEGSISTLTIQRTEQRDSAMYRCASSAGVAGEQYFGPGTRLLVL.

The genes are TRBV5-1 and TRBJ2-5, with 8 bases that match TRBD1. Germline V gives CDR1 SGHRS, CDR2 YFSETQ. J lost 2 bases, V lost 6 bases, and 6 bases had no gene match. This CDR3 contains 14 residues. CDR3 sequence: CASNQDRGQETQYF. CDR3 nucleotides: TGCGCCAGCAACCAAGACAGGGGACAAGAGACCCAGTACTTC. Using reference TRBV5-1 and TRBJ2-5 for the parts outside the CDR3, the full variable domain is KAGVTQTPRYLIKTRGQQVTLSCSPISGHRSVSWYQQTPGQGLQFLFEYFSETQRNKGNFPGRFSGRQFSNSRSEMNVSTLELGDSALYLCASNQDRGQETQYFGPGTRLLVL.